A selection of T cell receptor beta chains follows, all from one sample in a study of blood T cell repertoires in COVID-19. Assay: immunoSEQ multiplex PCR; the TCRdb copy retains only in-frame clones and omits some. The sample shows under 95,000 clones, roughly nine tenths of them seen only once. The sample taken for sequencing was peripheral blood. The source is a man aged 50 to 60 with COVID-19, enrolled during active disease. The CDR3 runs from the conserved cysteine through the conserved F or W. The D gene is left open where the match is weak. Size values are once, few and many counts, or a class for expanded clones, and some rows have none.

abundance	len	d_gene	j_gene	v_gene	CDR3aa	CDR3nt
-	14	TRBD1	TRBJ1-1	TRBV6-1	CASSEGQGATEAFF	TGTGCCAGCAGTGAAGGACAGGGGGCAACTGAAGCTTTCTTT
-	14	-	TRBJ2-1	TRBV24-1	CATSDPGDYNEQFF	TGTGCCACCAGTGATCCCGGGGACTACAATGAGCAGTTCTTC
-	15	TRBD1	TRBJ2-5	TRBV14	CASSRGQGARETQYF	TGTGCCAGCAGCCGAGGACAGGGGGCTCGAGAGACCCAGTACTTC
-	15	TRBD1	TRBJ2-7	TRBV5-1	CASSPTTGGSYEQYF	TGCGCCAGCAGCCCCACGACAGGGGGTAGCTACGAGCAGTACTTC
-	14	TRBD1	TRBJ1-6	TRBV10-3	CGSKGTGGNSPLHF	TGTGGGAGTAAAGGGACAGGGGGTAATTCACCCCTCCACTTT
-	14	-	TRBJ1-5	TRBV5-1	CASSLGSVNQPQHF	TGCGCCAGCAGCTTGGGATCGGTTAATCAGCCCCAGCATTTT
-	13	-	TRBJ1-2	TRBV28	CASCRDTDYGYTF	TGTGCCAGTTGCCGGGACACCGACTATGGCTACACCTTC
once	15	TRBD1	TRBJ2-2	TRBV7-6	CASSLGQQGTGELFF	TGTGCCAGCAGCTTAGGACAACAGGGGACCGGGGAGCTGTTTTTT
-	13	-	TRBJ2-5	TRBV29-1	CSVVTNDEETQYF	TGCAGCGTCGTTACAAACGATGAAGAGACCCAGTACTTC
-	14	TRBD1	TRBJ1-3	TRBV5-6	CASSSGGPGNTIYF	TGTGCCAGCAGCTCAGGGGGCCCTGGAAACACCATATATTTT
-	13	-	TRBJ2-5	TRBV5-1	CASSFNWQETQYF	TGCGCCAGCAGCTTTAACTGGCAAGAGACCCAGTACTTC
once	14	-	TRBJ2-3	TRBV11-2	CASSPSLSTDTQYF	TGTGCCAGCAGCCCCTCCCTCAGCACAGATACGCAGTATTTT
-	14	TRBD1	TRBJ1-2	TRBV19	CATAAAGGPYGYTF	TGTGCCACCGCGGCAGCAGGGGGGCCGTATGGCTACACCTTC
-	15	TRBD2	TRBJ2-7	TRBV7-8	CASSSTSGRADEQYF	TGTGCCAGCAGCTCAACTAGCGGGAGGGCGGACGAGCAGTACTTC
many	18	-	TRBJ2-1	TRBV7-8	CASSYKHRFRGPNNEQFF	TGTGCCAGCAGCTACAAACATCGGTTCAGGGGACCGAACAATGAGCAGTTCTTC
-	15	TRBD1	TRBJ1-4	TRBV2	CASSEATGAHEKLFF	TGTGCCAGCAGTGAAGCGACAGGGGCACATGAAAAACTGTTTTTT
-	13	TRBD1	TRBJ1-2	TRBV7-9	CASSLQGVGGYTF	TGTGCCAGCAGCTTACAGGGGGTCGGTGGCTACACCTTC
-	18	-	TRBJ2-3	TRBV9	CASSREKSAPLSTDTQYF	TGTGCCAGCAGCCGCGAGAAGAGCGCCCCTCTAAGCACAGATACGCAGTATTTT
-	13	-	TRBJ2-3	TRBV7-9	CASSLEVADTQYF	TGTGCCAGCAGCTTAGAGGTAGCGGATACGCAGTATTTT
-	14	TRBD1	TRBJ2-2	TRBV6-5	CASSRTGNTGELFF	TGTGCCAGCAGTCGGACAGGGAACACCGGGGAGCTGTTTTTT